These 24 T cell receptor beta chains were sequenced from one sample in a study of post-analysis software for immune sequencing data. Their cognate antigens are unknown. Study results and limitations: Included in a set of roughly five TRBV segments more frequent in patients than controls were TRBV5-6, TRBV5-1 and TRBV20-1.

Each TCR beta cDNA library carried unique molecular identifiers. TCRdb used MiXCR to reprocess the PCR reads, holding one entry per CDR3 protein. Counted here are 450,000 to 700,000 distinct CDR3 sequences, roughly 45% occurring once; the ten biggest clones make up 1.5% to 2%. Sequencing was done on a sample of blood. The receptors here all came from a girl aged 5 to 17 with multiple sclerosis.

This chain's CDR3 is CASSLTGGPTGEQFF. CDR3 coding DNA: TGTGCCAGCAGTTTAACGGGAGGGCCGACGGGGGAGCAGTTCTTC. This rearrangement joins TRBV12-3 or TRBV12-4 to TRBJ2-1; the match to TRBD2 covers 8 bases. V was pared by 2 bases and J by 10 bases, with 10 bases of the junction left unmatched. CDR3 length equals 15 residues.

The genes are TRBV19 and TRBJ2-3; 8 nucleotides align to TRBD2. Germline-derived CDR1 and CDR2 are LNHDA and SQIVND (reference sequence). After removal of 5 bases from V and 0 bases from J, the junction contained 7 bases not matched to a gene. The CDR3 sequence is 16 residues long. The CDR3 reads CASSPTGGASTDTQYF. The CDR3 DNA reads as TGTGCCAGTAGTCCCACCGGGGGGGCTAGCACAGATACGCAGTATTTT.

The chain is built from TRBV5-4 and TRBJ1-4, with D hard to call. Trimming removed 0 bases at V and 8 bases at J, with 8 bases between. There are 13 residues in the CDR3. Germline V gives CDR1 SGHNT, CDR2 YYREEE (reference sequence). For the CDR3, the DNA is TGTGCCAGCAGCTTGGTACCTGGGGAAAAACTGTTTTTT. Translated, it gives CASSLVPGEKLFF.

This clonotype was seen only once. The chain couples TRBV29-1 to TRBJ1-1; no clear D. Between the trimmed V and J ends, which lost 5 bases and 3 bases, there was a span of 19 bases. The CDR3 is 15 amino acids. Germline-derived CDR1 and CDR2 are SQVTM and ANQGSEA. CDR3 protein: CSVRSGLRVDTEAFF. The CDR3 region has the DNA TGCAGCGTTAGATCTGGCCTCCGGGTGGACACTGAAGCTTTCTTT.

This clonotype was detected a few times. This rearrangement joins TRBV5-1 to TRBJ1-2; 9 bases map to TRBD1. The V gene's germline CDR1 is SGHRS and CDR2 YFSETQ. Trimming removed 0 bases from V and 2 bases from J; junction bases left unmatched: 5. This CDR3 has 16 residues. As DNA, the CDR3 is TGCGCCAGCAGCTTGGATACAGGGGGCTCCAACTATGGCTACACCTTC. Amino acids: CASSLDTGGSNYGYTF.

The J gene is TRBJ2-1, the V gene TRBV6-5, with unresolved D. Trimming took off 2 bases at V and 5 bases at J, with 4 bases between the two ends. The CDR3 spans 12 residues. CDR1 MNHEY and CDR2 SVGAGI come from the germline V gene. The chain's CDR3 is CASSYINNEQFF. The CDR3 DNA is TGTGCCAGCAGTTACATCAACAATGAGCAGTTCTTC.

V gene TRBV19 combines with J gene TRBJ2-1, with D uncertain. The germline CDR1 and CDR2 sequences are LNHDA and SQIVND (reference sequence). V shed 2 bases and J shed 6 bases, with 11 bases lying between them. The CDR3 is 14 amino acids. The CDR3 here is CASSIYRASNEQFF. The DNA of the CDR3 is TGTGCCAGTAGTATATATCGAGCTAGCAATGAGCAGTTCTTC.

This clonotype appeared a few times. The V gene is TRBV20-1, the J gene TRBJ2-5; TRBD1 or TRBD2 may be the D gene (5 bases each). CDR1 DFQATT and CDR2 SNEGSKA come from the germline V gene (reference sequence). The V end lost 6 bases, the J end lost 5 bases, and 19 bases lay between the germline ends. The CDR3 length is 14 residues. The CDR3 is CSALRSGTTETQYF. The CDR3 DNA sequence: TGCAGTGCCTTACGATCCGGGACCACGGAGACCCAGTACTTC.

The table lists this clonotype with a few counts. The chain joins TRBV7-8 to TRBJ2-7; 10 nucleotides agree with TRBD1. Trimming removed 5 bases from V and 1 base from J; junction bases left unmatched: 11. The CDR3 length is 17 residues. CDR1 and CDR2 (germline): SGHVS, FQNEAQ. CDR3 residues: CASSLSGRQGASYEQYF. The CDR3 coding sequence is TGTGCCAGCAGCCTATCAGGTCGACAGGGGGCTTCCTACGAGCAGTACTTC.

The chain carries TRBV29-1 and TRBJ1-2; a weak D match, TRBD1 (6 bases). Trimming removed 8 bases from V and 12 bases from J, with 19 bases in between. The CDR3 is 11 residues long. Germline values: CDR1 SQVTM, CDR2 ANQGSEA. DNA for the CDR3: TGCAGCACAGGGACGCCGGACCCCCACACCTTC. Translating gives CSTGTPDPHTF. The full variable domain, with the rest looked up from reference TRBV29-1 and TRBJ1-2, is SAVISQKPSRDICQRGTSLTIQCQVDSQVTMMFWYRQQPGQSLTLIATANQGSEATYESGFVIDKFPISRPNLTFSTLTVSNMSPEDSSIYLCSTGTPDPHTFGSGTRLTVV.

This clonotype was seen a handful of times. J is TRBJ2-1 and V is TRBV10-3, with no clear D. The V end lost 0 bases, the J end lost 10 bases, and 7 bases lay between the germline ends. The CDR3 contains 12 residues. Germline V gene lookup returns CDR1 ENHRY and CDR2 SYGVKD. CDR3: CAISESLGEQFF. In DNA, the CDR3 is TGTGCCATCAGTGAGTCTTTGGGGGAGCAGTTCTTC.

The chain is built from TRBV4-2 and TRBJ2-1; 13 bases are shared with TRBD2. Germline loops: CDR1 LGHNA, CDR2 YNFKEQ. The CDR3 extends over 16 amino acids. Losses at the gene ends were 4 bases for V and 4 bases for J; bases not matched to a gene: 4. As DNA, the CDR3 is TGTGCCAGCAGCCGAGGACTAGCGGGAGAGTACAATGAGCAGTTCTTC. It translates to CASSRGLAGEYNEQFF.

The rearrangement links TRBV4-1 to TRBJ1-5; 11 bases align to TRBD1. CDR1 is MGHRA and CDR2 is YSYEKL in the germline V gene. The CDR3 consists of 15 residues. With V trimmed by 2 bases and J by 6 bases, 3 bases remained unmatched. The CDR3 nucleotides read TGCGCCAGCAGCCAATGGACAGGGGGCGGTCAGCCCCAGCATTTT. Protein sequence: CASSQWTGGGQPQHF.

This chain connects TRBV7-2 to TRBJ1-1; D might be TRBD1 (5 bases). V was clipped by 5 bases and J by 11 bases, with 9 bases between them. CDR1 and CDR2 from the germline V gene are SGHTA and FQGNSA. There are 10 residues in the CDR3. The CDR3 bases are TGTGCCAGCAGCCCGGGGGACGCTTTCTTT. The encoded protein is CASSPGDAFF. Combining the CDR3 with reference TRBV7-2 and TRBJ1-1 gives the whole variable domain GAGVSQSPSNKVTEKGKDVELRCDPISGHTALYWYRQSLGQGLEFLIYFQGNSAPDKSGLPSDRFSAERTGGSVSTLTIQRTQQEDSAVYLCASSPGDAFFGQGTRLTVV.

In this sample, this clonotype turned up a few times. This rearrangement joins TRBV12-3 or TRBV12-4 to TRBJ2-5, with 9 bases lining up with TRBD1. The V gene end was trimmed by 6 bases and the J gene end by 4 bases; junction bases not matched to a gene: 12. This CDR3 contains 16 residues. In DNA form, the CDR3 reads TGTGCCAGCAGCCCCAGTCCGGGACAGGGCCCAGAGACCCAGTACTTC. Translated, it gives CASSPSPGQGPETQYF.

For this clonotype: A much larger clone is a single base away; this may be a read error. The V and J genes are TRBV5-1 and TRBJ2-4; D is ambiguous. CDR1 is SGHRS, CDR2 YFSETQ, per germline. Between the trimmed V and J ends, which lost 0 bases and 15 bases, there was a span of 10 bases. CDR3 length: 11 residues. The CDR3 loop reads CASSLDHERYF. The CDR3 DNA reads TGCGCCAGCAGCTTGGACCACGAGCGGTACTTC.

The chain links TRBV6-6 to TRBJ1-2; the match to TRBD1 covers 7 bases. CDR1 MNHNY and CDR2 SVGAGI come from the germline V gene (reference sequence). There are 17 residues in the CDR3. V shed 6 bases, J shed 3 bases, and the junction held 16 bases outside the gene matches. The CDR3 sequence is CASSRDRLYQAYYGYTF. The CDR3 DNA reads TGTGCCAGCAGCCGGGACAGACTATATCAGGCCTACTATGGCTACACCTTC.

CDR3 loop: CASLGKGHNEQFF. The DNA for the CDR3 is TGTGCCAGCCTTGGCAAGGGCCACAATGAGCAGTTCTTC. The rearrangement uses TRBV25-1 and TRBJ2-1; the D is unclear. From germline, CDR1 is MGHDK and CDR2 SYGVNS. Deletions cut 8 bases from V and 5 bases from J, with 13 bases between. This CDR3 is 13 amino acids long.

This clonotype was detected a few times. This chain joins TRBV5-1 and TRBJ1-1, with D tentatively TRBD1 (6 bases). V was clipped by 2 bases and J by 5 bases, with 13 bases between them. Germline V gene data show CDR1 as SGHRS and CDR2 as YFSETQ. CDR3 size: 14 residues. The CDR3 coding sequence is TGCGCCAGCAGCTTACAGGGCTTGGGGACTGAAGCTTTCTTT. It translates to CASSLQGLGTEAFF.

The J gene is TRBJ1-2, the V gene TRBV3-1; 8 nucleotides align to TRBD1. The germline V gene has CDR1 LGHDT and CDR2 YNNKEL (reference sequence). This CDR3 is built from 14 residues. V gave up 0 bases and J gave up 5 bases; unmatched junction bases: 2. The CDR3 nucleotides read TGTGCCAGCAGCCAAGATCGGACAGGGTATGGCTACACCTTC. This codes for CASSQDRTGYGYTF. Complete variable domain (other parts from reference TRBV3-1 and TRBJ1-2): DTAVSQTPKYLVTQMGNDKSIKCEQNLGHDTMYWYKQDSKKFLKIMFSYNNKELIINETVPNRFSPKSPDKAHLNLHINSLELGDSAVYFCASSQDRTGYGYTFGSGTRLTVV.

This sequence joins TRBV4-1 and TRBJ1-1, with TRBD1 as a possible D gene (5 bases). The CDR3 length is 21 residues. Trimming took off 4 bases at V and 0 bases at J, with 30 bases between the two ends. Looked up from germline, CDR1 is MGHRA and CDR2 is YSYEKL. CDR3 nucleotides: TGCGCCAGCAGCCGAGATAAATTGGGGGGTGAAGCTTCCCTCATGAACACTGAAGCTTTCTTT. Amino acid sequence: CASSRDKLGGEASLMNTEAFF.

The chain uses TRBV28 and TRBJ2-5, with D possibly matching TRBD1 (5 bases). Germline lookup yields CDR1 MDHEN and CDR2 SYDVKM. This CDR3 region has 16 residues. V was clipped by 8 bases and J by 1 base, with 20 bases between them. In nucleotides, the CDR3 is TGTGCCAGCGACCCGACCCCAGGGCAGAGCCAAGAGACCCAGTACTTC. This encodes CASDPTPGQSQETQYF.

The chain is built from TRBV6-2 or TRBV6-3 and TRBJ1-6; possible D gene TRBD1, 6 bases. Germline V gene sequence: CDR1 MNHEY, CDR2 SVGEGT. The CDR3 runs 14 residues. Trimming cost V 6 bases and J 7 bases, with 13 bases left between them. The CDR3 reads CASSFRTENSPLHF. In DNA, the CDR3 is TGTGCCAGCAGCTTCCGGACAGAAAATTCACCCCTCCACTTT.

The chain combines TRBV12-3 or TRBV12-4 with TRBJ2-3, with D maybe TRBD2 (6 bases). The CDR3 runs to 15 residues. V was pared by 4 bases and J by 4 bases, with 15 bases between. CDR3 amino acids: CASSWGGIRADTQYF. The DNA of the CDR3 is TGTGCCAGCAGTTGGGGCGGGATAAGGGCAGATACGCAGTATTTT.